Following are 28 T cell receptor beta chains from one sample sequenced in a study of graft-versus-host responses after intestinal transplantation. The repertoire was sequenced with immunoSEQ multiplex PCR; TCRdb's copy has only in-frame clones and lacks some. The sample includes about 97,000 clones, approximately 92% of them seen just once. The sequencing here drew on PBMCs, taken 450 to 480 days after intestinal transplant. The receptors derive from a human patient who received an intestinal transplant, so some T cells may come from the graft donor.

The chain joins TRBV15 to TRBJ2-7; 10 bases line up with TRBD1. The CDR3 runs to 15 residues. V lost 5 bases and J lost 2; bases outside the gene matches: 6. Germline CDR1 LNHNV, CDR2 YYDKDF (reference sequence). The CDR3 region is CATSLDRGRTYEQYF. CDR3 coding DNA: TGTGCCACCAGCCTAGACAGGGGGCGCACCTACGAGCAGTACTTC.

The J gene is TRBJ2-7, the V gene TRBV6-6; a possible D gene is TRBD2 (6 bases). CDR3 size: 12 residues. With 5 bases removed from V and 4 bases from J, the gap between germline ends came to 9 bases. Germline V gene sequence: CDR1 MNHNY, CDR2 SVGAGI (reference sequence). The CDR3 loop reads CASSPGGYEQYF. For the CDR3, the DNA is TGTGCCAGCAGTCCCGGAGGGTACGAGCAGTACTTC.

This chain links TRBV11-2 with TRBJ2-3; no definite D call. Germline values: CDR1 SGHAT, CDR2 FQNNGV. The CDR3 has 12 residues. V lost 5 bases and J lost 6, with 9 bases in between. This chain's CDR3 is CASSVGSDTQYF. The CDR3 bases are TGTGCCAGCAGCGTGGGCTCGGATACGCAGTATTTT.

The chain is built from TRBV4-1 and TRBJ1-1; the D gene is possibly TRBD1 (5 bases). Germline V lookup: CDR1 MGHRA, CDR2 YSYEKL. V gave up 3 bases and J gave up 3 bases, with 17 bases separating them. There are 16 residues in the CDR3. The CDR3 bases are TGCGCCAGCAGCCATTCCGCGGGCGGGGGGGACACTGAAGCTTTCTTT. Its translation: CASSHSAGGGDTEAFF.

The rearrangement joins TRBV13 to TRBJ1-2, with D uncertain. Trimming stripped 3 bases from V and 6 bases from J, with 5 bases between. There are 11 residues in the CDR3. Germline V gives CDR1 PRHDT, CDR2 FYEKMQ (reference sequence). CDR3 DNA: TGTGCCAGCAGCTTCGGGGATGGCTACACCTTC. Translated, it gives CASSFGDGYTF.

This chain joins TRBV5-1 and TRBJ1-3; no definite D call. The ends were cut back, 0 bases at V and 1 base at J, with 11 bases in the middle. Germline lookup yields CDR1 SGHRS and CDR2 YFSETQ. The CDR3 contains 16 residues. The CDR3 reads CASSLGPLGSGNTIYF. The DNA of the CDR3 is TGCGCCAGCAGCTTGGGTCCTTTGGGGTCTGGAAACACCATATATTTT.

This clone was seen once. The V call is TRBV6-6, the J call TRBJ1-2; D unclear. Germline lookup yields CDR1 MNHNY and CDR2 SVGAGI (reference sequence). The germline V and J ends were trimmed by 7 bases and 5 bases, with 11 bases remaining between them. CDR3 size: 12 residues. CDR3 sequence: CASTDNMYGYTF. DNA for the CDR3: TGTGCCAGCACCGACAACATGTATGGCTACACCTTC.

This chain connects TRBV6-5 to TRBJ1-2, with D maybe TRBD1 (5 bases). The CDR3 covers 14 residues. Trimming took 5 bases from V and 3 from J, leaving 13 bases between them. Germline V lookup: CDR1 MNHEY, CDR2 SVGAGI. The CDR3 sequence: CASSHGGGDYGYTF. In nucleotides, the CDR3 is TGTGCCAGCAGTCATGGGGGAGGGGACTATGGCTACACCTTC.

The rearrangement uses TRBV18 and TRBJ2-5; D possibly corresponds to TRBD2 (7 bases). Trimming pared 2 bases from V and 6 bases from J, leaving 13 bases between. The CDR3 consists of 14 residues. Germline V gene sequence: CDR1 KGHSH, CDR2 LQKENI. The CDR3 spells CASSPAAGAKTQYF. The CDR3 region has the DNA TGTGCCAGCTCACCAGCGGCGGGGGCGAAGACCCAGTACTTC.

This chain connects TRBV10-3 to TRBJ2-3; D is ambiguous. This CDR3 is built from 15 residues. Trimming took 8 bases from V and 7 from J, leaving 22 bases between them. Germline V lookup: CDR1 ENHRY, CDR2 SYGVKD. The CDR3 here is CAIRLMGRILNTQYF. CDR3 bases: TGTGCCATCCGACTGATGGGCAGGATTTTAAATACGCAGTATTTT.

This clone turned up a few times. V gene TRBV6-1 combines with J gene TRBJ1-5; TRBD1 aligns across 7 bases. The CDR3 loop spans 15 amino acids. The V segment lost 4 bases and the J segment 4 bases; nucleotides outside the gene matches: 7. In germline, CDR1 is MNHNS, CDR2 SASEGT. CDR3 residues: CASSVTGQNNQPQHF. CDR3 DNA: TGTGCCAGCAGTGTGACAGGGCAAAATAATCAGCCCCAGCATTTT.

The gene calls are TRBV2 and TRBJ1-1; maybe TRBD1 (5 bases). V lost 9 bases and J lost 3, with 14 bases in between. The CDR3 spans 13 residues. CDR1 is SNHLY, CDR2 FYNNEI, per germline. The CDR3 nucleotides read TGTGCCAGTAGCGCCAGGGAGGACACTGAAGCTTTCTTT. It codes for CASSAREDTEAFF.

This chain uses TRBV2 with TRBJ1-5; 10 bases map to TRBD1. The CDR3 covers 14 residues. The germline V gene encodes CDR1 SNHLY and CDR2 FYNNEI. The J segment lost 4 bases and the V segment lost 10 bases, leaving 7 bases of the junction unmatched. The CDR3, as DNA: TGTGCCACCCGGACAGGGGGATCGAATCAGCCCCAGCATTTT. Its translation: CATRTGGSNQPQHF. Drawing the rest from reference TRBV2 and TRBJ1-5, the complete variable domain is EPEVTQTPSHQVTQMGQEVILRCVPISNHLYFYWYRQILGQKVEFLVSFYNNEISEKSEIFDDQFSVERPDGSNFTLKIRSTKLEDSAMYFCATRTGGSNQPQHFGDGTRLSIL.

This chain links TRBV10-1 with TRBJ2-7; TRBD2 matches at 8 bases. J lost 1 base, V lost 8 bases, and 7 bases had no gene match. This CDR3 has 14 residues. The germline gives CDR1 WNHNN, CDR2 SYGVQD (reference sequence). The CDR3 is CASSKGGGSYEQYF. As DNA, the CDR3 is TGCGCCAGCTCAAAGGGCGGGGGGTCCTACGAGCAGTACTTC.

The chain uses TRBV10-1 and TRBJ2-1; TRBD1 aligns across 7 bases. Per the germline V gene, CDR1 is WNHNN and CDR2 is SYGVQD (reference sequence). CDR3 length equals 15 residues. The J segment lost 6 bases and the V segment lost 4 bases, leaving 9 bases of the junction unmatched. CDR3 protein: CASSVATGLSNEQFF. The DNA for the CDR3 is TGCGCCAGCAGTGTTGCGACAGGGTTGAGCAATGAGCAGTTCTTC.

This sequence joins TRBV18 and TRBJ1-1; D is ambiguous. Trimming pared 4 bases from V and 1 base from J, leaving 10 bases between. Per germline, CDR1 KGHSH and CDR2 LQKENI. There are 14 residues in the CDR3. CDR3 nucleotide sequence: TGTGCCAGCTCACTCTCTACAGCGAACACTGAAGCTTTCTTT. Translating gives CASSLSTANTEAFF.

This chain uses TRBV12-5 with TRBJ1-1; D not certain. This CDR3 spans 15 amino acids. Germline CDR1 reads LGHNT; CDR2 reads FRNRAP. Trimming removed 2 bases at V and 3 bases at J, with 13 bases between. This chain's CDR3 is CASGLKGGMDTEAFF. The CDR3 DNA sequence: TGTGCTAGTGGTTTGAAGGGAGGGATGGACACTGAAGCTTTCTTT.

In its sample, this clone was seen a few times. V is TRBV11-2 and J is TRBJ2-3; no definite D call. Trimming removed 1 base at V and 3 bases at J, with 14 bases between. CDR1 is SGHAT and CDR2 is FQNNGV in the germline V gene. The CDR3 runs 16 residues. The CDR3 DNA follows: TGTGCCAGCAGCTTAGTTCTATCCGCCGGGACAGATACGCAGTATTTT. This sequence encodes CASSLVLSAGTDTQYF.

The chain couples TRBV19 to TRBJ1-2; 8 nucleotides align to TRBD1. This CDR3 has 14 residues. The V gene's germline CDR1 is LNHDA and CDR2 SQIVND (reference sequence). V shed 6 bases and J 7 bases; nucleotides not matched to a gene: 10. The CDR3 sequence: CASRAGQGSGGYTF. The CDR3 DNA reads as TGTGCCAGTAGGGCAGGACAGGGTAGTGGTGGCTACACCTTC.

V usage is TRBV6-5 and J usage is TRBJ1-2, with TRBD1 identical over 9 bases. The CDR3 has 15 amino acids. Germline CDR1 MNHEY, CDR2 SVGAGI. The junction had 6 bases not matched to a gene; V was cut back by 3 bases and J by 4 bases. The CDR3 DNA sequence: TGTGCCAGCAGTTATTCTACAGGGGGCAGCTATGGCTACACCTTC. This codes for CASSYSTGGSYGYTF.

The V gene is TRBV6-7, the J gene TRBJ2-7; 8 nucleotides line up with TRBD2. TRBV6-7 is treated as an ORF (open reading frame) with a function not yet certain. The trim removed 4 bases at V and 5 bases at J, leaving 7 bases unmatched. This CDR3 has 14 amino acids. The CDR3 is CASSSRGGLDEQYF. The CDR3 DNA reads TGTGCCAGCAGTTCACGGGGGGGCCTGGACGAGCAGTACTTC.

This chain joins TRBV5-1 and TRBJ1-1, with D possibly matching TRBD1 (5 bases). This CDR3 has 14 amino acids. Germline CDR1 SGHRS, CDR2 YFSETQ. Trimming took off 5 bases at V and 2 bases at J, with 13 bases between the two ends. The chain's CDR3 is CASRQQVVNTEAFF. CDR3 bases: TGCGCCAGCAGACAACAGGTGGTTAACACTGAAGCTTTCTTT.

The rearrangement joins TRBV5-8 to TRBJ1-1; 7 nucleotides match TRBD1. Germline loops: CDR1 SGHTS, CDR2 YDEGEE. This CDR3 has 12 amino acids. V was clipped by 3 bases and J by 6 bases; unmatched bases: 2. For the CDR3, the DNA is TGTGCCAGCAGCTCAGGGGGGCCTGAAGCTTTCTTT. Protein sequence: CASSSGGPEAFF.

The CDR3 nucleotides read TGCGCCAGCGGGCCCGACGGTCAGCCCCAGCATTTT. The encoded protein is CASGPDGQPQHF. The chain employs TRBV10-2 and TRBJ1-5; D call uncertain. CDR3 length equals 12 residues. V gave up 8 bases and J gave up 6 bases, with 11 bases separating them. From germline, CDR1 is WSHSY and CDR2 SAAADI.

The rearrangement joins TRBV6-5 to TRBJ1-1; D might be TRBD1 (6 bases). Between the trimmed V and J ends, which lost 6 bases and 7 bases, there was a span of 12 bases. CDR3 length: 12 residues. Germline V gives CDR1 MNHEY, CDR2 SVGAGI. The CDR3 coding sequence is TGTGCCAGCAGGGTACAGGGAAATGAAGCTTTCTTT. Translated: CASRVQGNEAFF.

The rearrangement uses TRBV9 and TRBJ1-1; 7 positions agree with TRBD1. V lost 0 bases and J lost 8; bases outside the gene matches: 4. Germline assignment: CDR1 SGDLS and CDR2 YYNGEE. The CDR3 totals 13 residues. DNA for the CDR3: TGTGCCAGCAGCGTAGTTGGGGGACAGGAAGCTTTCTTT. Residues: CASSVVGGQEAFF.

The chain carries TRBV5-1 and TRBJ2-1; TRBD2 is a possible D gene (5 bases). V shed 1 base and J shed 6 bases, with 11 bases lying between them. CDR3 size: 14 residues. The germline gives CDR1 SGHRS, CDR2 YFSETQ. CDR3 nucleotide sequence: TGCGCCAGCAGCTTGACTAGTAGTGGCAATGAGCAGTTCTTC. Encoded protein: CASSLTSSGNEQFF.

V is TRBV2 and J is TRBJ2-1; 9 bases are a match to TRBD1. The CDR3 runs to 14 residues. V lost 6 bases, J lost 5 bases, and 5 bases stayed unmatched. Germline CDR1 and CDR2: SNHLY and FYNNEI. CDR3 sequence (DNA): TGTGCCAGCAGAGGGGGACAGGGCGACAATGAGCAGTTCTTC. The encoded protein is CASRGGQGDNEQFF.